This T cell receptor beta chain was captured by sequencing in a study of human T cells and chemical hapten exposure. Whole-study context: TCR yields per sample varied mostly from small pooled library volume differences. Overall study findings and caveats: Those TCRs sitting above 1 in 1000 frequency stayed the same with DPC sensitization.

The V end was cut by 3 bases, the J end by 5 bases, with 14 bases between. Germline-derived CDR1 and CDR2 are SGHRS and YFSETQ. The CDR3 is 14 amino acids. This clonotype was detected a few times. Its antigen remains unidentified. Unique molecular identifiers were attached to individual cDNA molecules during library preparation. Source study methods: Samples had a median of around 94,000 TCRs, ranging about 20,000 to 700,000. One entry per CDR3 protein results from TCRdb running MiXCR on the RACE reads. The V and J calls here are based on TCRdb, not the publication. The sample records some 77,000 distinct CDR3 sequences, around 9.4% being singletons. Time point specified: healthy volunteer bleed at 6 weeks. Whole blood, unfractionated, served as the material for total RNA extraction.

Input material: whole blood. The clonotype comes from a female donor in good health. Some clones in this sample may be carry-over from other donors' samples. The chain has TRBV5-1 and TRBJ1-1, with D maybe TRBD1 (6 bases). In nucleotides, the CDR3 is TGCGCCAGCAGCTGGCAGGGGAAGGGGACTGAAGCTTTCTTT. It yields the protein CASSWQGKGTEAFF.